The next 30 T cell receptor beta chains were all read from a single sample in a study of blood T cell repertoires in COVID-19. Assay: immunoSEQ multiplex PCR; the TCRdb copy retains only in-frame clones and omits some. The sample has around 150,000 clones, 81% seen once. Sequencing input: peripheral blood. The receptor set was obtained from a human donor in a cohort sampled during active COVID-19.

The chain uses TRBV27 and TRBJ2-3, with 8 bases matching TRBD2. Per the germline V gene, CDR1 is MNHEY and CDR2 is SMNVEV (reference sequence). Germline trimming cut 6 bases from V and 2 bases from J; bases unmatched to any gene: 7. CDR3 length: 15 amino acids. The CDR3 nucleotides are TGTGCCAGCAGCCAGGGACTAGTGGTCACAGATACGCAGTATTTT. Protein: CASSQGLVVTDTQYF.

CDR3 loop: CASSPPAGGAGNTGELFF. CDR3 DNA: TGTGCCAGCTCACCCCCCGCGGGGGGCGCGGGGAACACCGGGGAGCTGTTTTTT. The V and J genes are TRBV18 and TRBJ2-2; 8 bases align to TRBD2. Germline loops: CDR1 KGHSH, CDR2 LQKENI. V trimming: 3 bases; J trimming: 1 base; junction bases outside the gene matches: 10. This CDR3 is built from 18 residues.

CDR3 amino acids: CASRGANRDKAFF. In DNA, the CDR3 is TGTGCCAGCAGGGGGGCGAACCGGGACAAGGCGTTCTTC. V usage is TRBV28 and J usage is TRBJ2-1, with D possibly being TRBD1 (6 bases). CDR3 length: 13 residues. Germline CDR1 reads MDHEN; CDR2 reads SYDVKM. V dropped 6 bases and J dropped 15 bases, with 21 bases sitting between them.

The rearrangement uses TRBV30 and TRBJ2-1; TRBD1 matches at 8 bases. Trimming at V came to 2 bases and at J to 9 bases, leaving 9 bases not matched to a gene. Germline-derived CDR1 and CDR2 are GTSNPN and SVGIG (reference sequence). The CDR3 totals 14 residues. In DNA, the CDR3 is TGTGCCTGGAGTTCAGGGGGCGAATTCGGTGAGCAGTTCTTC. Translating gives CAWSSGGEFGEQFF.

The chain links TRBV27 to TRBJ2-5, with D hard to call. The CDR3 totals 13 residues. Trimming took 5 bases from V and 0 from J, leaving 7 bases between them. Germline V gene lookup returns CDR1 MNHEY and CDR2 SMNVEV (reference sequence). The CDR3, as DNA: TGTGCCAGCAGTCCCCCGTACCAAGAGACCCAGTACTTC. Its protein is CASSPPYQETQYF.

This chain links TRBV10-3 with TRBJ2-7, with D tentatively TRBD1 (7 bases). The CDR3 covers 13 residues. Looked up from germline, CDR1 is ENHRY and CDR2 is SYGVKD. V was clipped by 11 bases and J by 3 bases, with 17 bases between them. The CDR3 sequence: CALAGGPFYEQYF. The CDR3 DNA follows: TGTGCCCTCGCAGGGGGGCCCTTCTACGAGCAGTACTTC.

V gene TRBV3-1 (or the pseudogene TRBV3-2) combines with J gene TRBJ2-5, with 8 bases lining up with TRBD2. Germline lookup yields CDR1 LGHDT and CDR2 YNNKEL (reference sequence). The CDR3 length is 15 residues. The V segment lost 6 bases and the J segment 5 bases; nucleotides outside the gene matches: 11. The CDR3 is CASRRDERGWETQYF. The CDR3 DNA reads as TGTGCCAGCAGACGAGATGAGCGGGGGTGGGAGACCCAGTACTTC.

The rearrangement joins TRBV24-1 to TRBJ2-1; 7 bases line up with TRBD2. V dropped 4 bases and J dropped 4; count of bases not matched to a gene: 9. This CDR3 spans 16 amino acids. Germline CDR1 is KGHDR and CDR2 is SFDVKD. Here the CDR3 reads CATSDAGGYHYNEQFF. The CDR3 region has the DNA TGTGCCACCAGTGACGCCGGGGGGTACCATTACAATGAGCAGTTCTTC.

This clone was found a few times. CDR3 protein: CASSPGTGGITGELFF. CDR3 coding DNA: TGTGCCAGCTCACCGGGGACAGGGGGCATCACCGGGGAGCTGTTTTTT. The chain employs TRBV18 and TRBJ2-2; the match to TRBD1 covers 12 bases. V was clipped by 3 bases and J by 4 bases; unmatched bases: 3. Germline values: CDR1 KGHSH, CDR2 LQKENI. The CDR3 has 16 residues.

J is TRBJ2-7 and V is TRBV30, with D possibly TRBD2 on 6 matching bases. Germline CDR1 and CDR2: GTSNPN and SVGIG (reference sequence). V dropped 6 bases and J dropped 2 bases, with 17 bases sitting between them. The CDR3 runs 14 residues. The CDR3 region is CACQGEARPYEQYF. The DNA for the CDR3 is TGTGCCTGCCAAGGGGAGGCACGACCCTACGAGCAGTACTTC.

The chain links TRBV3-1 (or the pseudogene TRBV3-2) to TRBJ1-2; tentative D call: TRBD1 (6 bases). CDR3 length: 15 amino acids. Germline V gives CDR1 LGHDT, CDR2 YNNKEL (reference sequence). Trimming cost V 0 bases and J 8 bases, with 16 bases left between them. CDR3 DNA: TGTGCCAGCAGCCAAGAAGGCAGGGGTGCCGGGGGCTACACCTTC. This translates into CASSQEGRGAGGYTF.

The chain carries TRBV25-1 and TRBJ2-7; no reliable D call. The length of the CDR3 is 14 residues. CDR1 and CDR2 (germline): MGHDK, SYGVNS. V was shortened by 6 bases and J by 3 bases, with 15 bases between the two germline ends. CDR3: CASRRPFRVYEQYF. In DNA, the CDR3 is TGTGCCAGCAGGCGCCCCTTTCGGGTCTACGAGCAGTACTTC.

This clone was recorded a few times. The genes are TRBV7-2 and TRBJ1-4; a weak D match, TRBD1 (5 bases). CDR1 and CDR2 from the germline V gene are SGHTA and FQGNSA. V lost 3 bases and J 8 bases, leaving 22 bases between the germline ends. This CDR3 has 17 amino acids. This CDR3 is CASSLYFGGSGEEKLFF. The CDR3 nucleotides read TGTGCCAGCAGCTTGTATTTCGGGGGGTCTGGGGAGGAAAAACTGTTTTTT.

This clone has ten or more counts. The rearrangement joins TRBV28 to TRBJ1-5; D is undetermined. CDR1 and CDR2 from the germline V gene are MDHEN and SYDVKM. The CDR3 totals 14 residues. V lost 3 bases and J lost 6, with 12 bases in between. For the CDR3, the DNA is TGTGCCAGCAGTTTTGAGAGGGAGGGTCAGCCCCAGCATTTT. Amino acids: CASSFEREGQPQHF.

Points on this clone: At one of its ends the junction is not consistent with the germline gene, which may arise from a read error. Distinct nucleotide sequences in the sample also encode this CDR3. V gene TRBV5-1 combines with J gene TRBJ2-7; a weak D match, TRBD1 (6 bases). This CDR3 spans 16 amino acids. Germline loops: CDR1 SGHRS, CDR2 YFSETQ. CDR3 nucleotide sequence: TGCGCCAGCAGCCCCGTACAGGGATCTGACACCTATGAGCAGTACTTC. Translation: CASSPVQGSDTYEQYF. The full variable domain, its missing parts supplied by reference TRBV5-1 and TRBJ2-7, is KAGVTQTPRYLIKTRGQQVTLSCSPISGHRSVSWYQQTPGQGLQFLFEYFSETQRNKGNFPGRFSGRQFSNSRSEMNVSTLELGDSALYLCASSPVQGSDTYEQYFGPGTRLTVT.

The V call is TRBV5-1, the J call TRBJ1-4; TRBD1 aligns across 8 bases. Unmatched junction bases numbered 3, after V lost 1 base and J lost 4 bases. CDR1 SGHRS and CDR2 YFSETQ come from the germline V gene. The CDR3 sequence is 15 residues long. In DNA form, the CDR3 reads TGCGCCAGCAGCTTGCAGGGGGCAAGTAATGAAAAACTGTTTTTT. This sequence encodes CASSLQGASNEKLFF.

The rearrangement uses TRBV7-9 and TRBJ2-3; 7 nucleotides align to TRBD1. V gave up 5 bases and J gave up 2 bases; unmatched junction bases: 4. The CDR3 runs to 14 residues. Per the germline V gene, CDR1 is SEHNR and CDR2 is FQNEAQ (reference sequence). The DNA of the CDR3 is TGTGCCAGCAGCGTCGACAGGGACACAGATACGCAGTATTTT. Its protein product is CASSVDRDTDTQYF.

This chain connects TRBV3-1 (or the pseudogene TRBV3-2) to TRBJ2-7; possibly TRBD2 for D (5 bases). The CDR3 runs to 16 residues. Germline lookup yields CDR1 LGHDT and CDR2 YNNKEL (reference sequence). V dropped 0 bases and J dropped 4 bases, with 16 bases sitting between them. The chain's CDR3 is CASSQDPAGGTYEQYF. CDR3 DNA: TGTGCCAGCAGCCAAGATCCGGCGGGCGGAACTTACGAGCAGTACTTC.

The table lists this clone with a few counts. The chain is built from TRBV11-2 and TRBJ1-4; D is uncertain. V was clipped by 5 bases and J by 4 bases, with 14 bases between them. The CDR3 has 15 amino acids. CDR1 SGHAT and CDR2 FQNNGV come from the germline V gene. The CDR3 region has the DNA TGTGCCAGCAGCACGACCGCGGAGTTTAATGAAAAACTGTTTTTT. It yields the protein CASSTTAEFNEKLFF.

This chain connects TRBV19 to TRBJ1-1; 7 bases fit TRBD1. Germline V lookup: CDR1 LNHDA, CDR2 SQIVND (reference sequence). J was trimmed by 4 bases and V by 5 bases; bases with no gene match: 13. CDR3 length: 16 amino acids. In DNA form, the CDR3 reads TGTGCCAGTAGTCTACTGGGGGTAGGGGGCGGCACTGAAGCTTTCTTT. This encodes CASSLLGVGGGTEAFF.

The CDR3: CASSIQGATNEKLFF. The CDR3 DNA follows: TGTGCCAGCAGTATCCAGGGGGCAACTAATGAAAAACTGTTTTTT. V is TRBV9 and J is TRBJ1-4, with 7 positions matching TRBD1. J lost 0 bases, V lost 5 bases, and 4 bases had no gene match. CDR3 length: 15 amino acids. Germline CDR1 reads SGDLS; CDR2 reads YYNGEE.

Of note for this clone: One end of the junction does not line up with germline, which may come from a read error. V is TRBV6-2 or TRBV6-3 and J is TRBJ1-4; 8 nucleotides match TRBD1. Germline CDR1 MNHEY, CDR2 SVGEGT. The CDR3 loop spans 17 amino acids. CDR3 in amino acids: CVSSRTGTGATNEKLFF. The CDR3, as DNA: TGTGTCAGCAGTAGAACCGGGACAGGCGCAACTAATGAAAAACTGTTTTTT.

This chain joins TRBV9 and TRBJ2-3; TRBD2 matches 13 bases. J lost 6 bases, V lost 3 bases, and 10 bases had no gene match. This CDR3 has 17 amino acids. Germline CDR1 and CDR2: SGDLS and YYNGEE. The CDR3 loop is CASSARGLAGMGDTQYF. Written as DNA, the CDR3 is TGTGCCAGCAGCGCAAGGGGACTAGCGGGAATGGGGGATACGCAGTATTTT.

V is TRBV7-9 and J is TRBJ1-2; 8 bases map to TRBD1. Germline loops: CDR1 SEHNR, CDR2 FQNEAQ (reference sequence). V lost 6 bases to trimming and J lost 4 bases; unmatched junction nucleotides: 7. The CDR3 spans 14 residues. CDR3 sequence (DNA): TGTGCCAGCAGTCCGAACAGGGGGTTCTATGGCTACACCTTC. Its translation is CASSPNRGFYGYTF.

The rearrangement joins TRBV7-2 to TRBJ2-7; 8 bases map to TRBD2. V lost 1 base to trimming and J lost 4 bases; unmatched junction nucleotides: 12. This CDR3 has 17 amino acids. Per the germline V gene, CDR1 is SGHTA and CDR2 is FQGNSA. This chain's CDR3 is CASSLEFSRGARYEQYF. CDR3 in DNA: TGTGCCAGCAGCTTAGAGTTTTCGCGGGGGGCCCGGTACGAGCAGTACTTC.

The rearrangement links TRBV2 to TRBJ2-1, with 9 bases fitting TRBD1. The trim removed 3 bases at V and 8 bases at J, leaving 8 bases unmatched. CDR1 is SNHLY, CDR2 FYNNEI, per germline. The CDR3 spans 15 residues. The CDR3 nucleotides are TGTGCCAGCAGTGATCGGGCGGGGACAGGGTATGAGCAGTTCTTC. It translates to CASSDRAGTGYEQFF.

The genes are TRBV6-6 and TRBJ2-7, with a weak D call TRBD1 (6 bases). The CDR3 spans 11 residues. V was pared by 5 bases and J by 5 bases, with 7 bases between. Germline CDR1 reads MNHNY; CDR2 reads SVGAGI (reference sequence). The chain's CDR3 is CASSNRDEQYF. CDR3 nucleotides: TGTGCCAGCAGTAACAGGGACGAGCAGTACTTC.

The CDR3 nucleotides read TGTGCCAGCAGCTTAGGGCAGGGAGGTTCACCCCTCCACTTT. Translating it yields CASSLGQGGSPLHF. The gene calls are TRBV7-2 and TRBJ1-6; TRBD1 might be the D (5 bases). The CDR3 loop spans 14 amino acids. V was shortened by 1 base and J by 9 bases, with 10 bases between the two germline ends. Germline values: CDR1 SGHTA, CDR2 FQGNSA.

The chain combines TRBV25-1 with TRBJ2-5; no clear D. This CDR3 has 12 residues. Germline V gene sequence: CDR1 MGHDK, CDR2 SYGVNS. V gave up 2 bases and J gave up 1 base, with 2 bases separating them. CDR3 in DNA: TGTGCCAGCAGTGAACTCCAAGAGACCCAGTACTTC. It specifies CASSELQETQYF.

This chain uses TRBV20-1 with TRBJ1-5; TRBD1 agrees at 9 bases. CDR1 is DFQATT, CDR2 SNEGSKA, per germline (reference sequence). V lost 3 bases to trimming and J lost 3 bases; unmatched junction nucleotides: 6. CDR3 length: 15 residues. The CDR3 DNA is TGCAGTGCTAGTTACAGGGGGCGGCCCAATCAGCCCCAGCATTTT. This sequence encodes CSASYRGRPNQPQHF.